This TCR beta chain was identified during a study of blood T cells in healthy people across ages. A second about 7 to 11 cycle PCR used barcoded and J-beta primers. In TCRdb, the 5' RACE reads were re-called with MiXCR into one record per CDR3 protein. The sample includes about a million distinct CDR3 sequences, more than 30% of them seen just once. Peripheral blood samples of roughly 9.8 milliliters were drawn from each donor. The CDR3 runs to 15 residues. The V gene lost 0 bases and the J gene lost 5 bases, with 14 bases spanning the gap. Germline V gene data show CDR1 as SGHRS and CDR2 as YFSETQ. The material sequenced was blood. The source is a man between 18 and 29 years old in good health. The rearrangement joins TRBV5-1 to TRBJ1-1, with a tentative D call TRBD1 (5 bases). CDR3 amino acids: CASSLAQGSWTEAFF. The DNA for the CDR3 is TGCGCCAGCAGCTTGGCGCAGGGTTCTTGGACTGAAGCTTTCTTT.